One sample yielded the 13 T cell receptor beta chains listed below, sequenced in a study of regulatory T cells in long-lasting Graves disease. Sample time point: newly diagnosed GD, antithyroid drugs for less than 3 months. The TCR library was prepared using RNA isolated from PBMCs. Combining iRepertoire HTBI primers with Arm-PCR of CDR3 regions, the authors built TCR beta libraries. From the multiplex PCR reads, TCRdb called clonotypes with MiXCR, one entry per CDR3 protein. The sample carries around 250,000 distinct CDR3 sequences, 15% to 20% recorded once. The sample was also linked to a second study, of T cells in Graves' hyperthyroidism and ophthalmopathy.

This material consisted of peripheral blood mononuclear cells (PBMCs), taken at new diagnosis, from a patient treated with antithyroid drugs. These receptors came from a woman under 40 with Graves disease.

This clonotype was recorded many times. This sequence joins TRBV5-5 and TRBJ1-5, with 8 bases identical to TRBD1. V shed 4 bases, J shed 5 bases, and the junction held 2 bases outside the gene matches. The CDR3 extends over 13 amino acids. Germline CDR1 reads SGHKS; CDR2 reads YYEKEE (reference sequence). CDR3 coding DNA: TGTGCCAGCAGCCCACAGGGGGATCAGCCCCAGCATTTT. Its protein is CASSPQGDQPQHF.

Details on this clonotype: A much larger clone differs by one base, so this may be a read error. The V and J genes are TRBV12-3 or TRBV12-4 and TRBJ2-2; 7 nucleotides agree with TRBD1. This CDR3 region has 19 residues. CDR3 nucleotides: TGTGCCAGCAGCTCGAGTCCCCCAACAGGGGATCGGAACACCGGGGAGCTGCTTTTT. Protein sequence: CASSSSPPTGDRNTGELLF.

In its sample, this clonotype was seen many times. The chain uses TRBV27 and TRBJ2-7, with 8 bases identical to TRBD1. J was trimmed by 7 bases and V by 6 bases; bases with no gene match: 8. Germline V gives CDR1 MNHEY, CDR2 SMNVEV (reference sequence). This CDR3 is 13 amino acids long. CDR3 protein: CASSPTGAREQYF. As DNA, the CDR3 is TGTGCCAGCAGCCCGACAGGGGCTAGGGAGCAGTACTTC.

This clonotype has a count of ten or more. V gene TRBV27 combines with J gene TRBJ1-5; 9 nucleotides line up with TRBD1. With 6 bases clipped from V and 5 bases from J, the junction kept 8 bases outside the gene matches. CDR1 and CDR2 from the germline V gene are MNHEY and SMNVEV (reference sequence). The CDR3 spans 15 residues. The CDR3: CASRRSGQGYQPQHF. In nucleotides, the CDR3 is TGTGCCAGCAGGAGGTCAGGACAGGGGTATCAGCCCCAGCATTTT.

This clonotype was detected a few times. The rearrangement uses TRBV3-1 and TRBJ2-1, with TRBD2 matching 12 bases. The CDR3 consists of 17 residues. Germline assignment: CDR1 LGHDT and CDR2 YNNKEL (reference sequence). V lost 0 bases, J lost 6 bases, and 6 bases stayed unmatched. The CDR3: CASSQESLAGGFNEQFF. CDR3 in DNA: TGTGCCAGCAGCCAAGAATCTCTAGCGGGGGGGTTCAATGAGCAGTTCTTC.

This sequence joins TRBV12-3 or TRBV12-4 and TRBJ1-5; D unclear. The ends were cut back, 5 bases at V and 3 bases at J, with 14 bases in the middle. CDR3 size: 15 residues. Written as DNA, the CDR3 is TGTGCCAGCAGTGATCCGACTCACCTCAATCAGCCCCAGCATTTT. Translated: CASSDPTHLNQPQHF.

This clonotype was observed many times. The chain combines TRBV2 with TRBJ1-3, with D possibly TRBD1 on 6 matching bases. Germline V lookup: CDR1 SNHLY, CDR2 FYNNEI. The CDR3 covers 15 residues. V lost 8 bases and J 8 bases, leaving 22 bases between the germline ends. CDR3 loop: CASLRYRAGGDTIYF. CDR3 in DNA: TGTGCCAGCCTTCGCTACAGGGCGGGGGGAGACACCATATATTTT.

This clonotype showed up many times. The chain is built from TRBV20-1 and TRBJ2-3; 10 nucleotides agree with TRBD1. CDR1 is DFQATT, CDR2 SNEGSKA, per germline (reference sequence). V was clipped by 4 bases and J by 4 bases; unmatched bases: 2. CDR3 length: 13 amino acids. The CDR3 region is CSAIDRGPDTQYF. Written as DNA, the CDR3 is TGCAGTGCTATAGACAGGGGGCCAGATACGCAGTATTTT.

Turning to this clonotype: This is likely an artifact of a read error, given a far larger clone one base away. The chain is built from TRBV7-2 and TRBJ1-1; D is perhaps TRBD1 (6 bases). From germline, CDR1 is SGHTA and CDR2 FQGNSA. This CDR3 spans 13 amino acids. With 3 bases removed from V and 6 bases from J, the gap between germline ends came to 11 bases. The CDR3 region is CASSFDRTPEAFF. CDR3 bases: TGTGCCAGCAGCTTTGACAGGACCCCTGAAGCTTTCTTT.

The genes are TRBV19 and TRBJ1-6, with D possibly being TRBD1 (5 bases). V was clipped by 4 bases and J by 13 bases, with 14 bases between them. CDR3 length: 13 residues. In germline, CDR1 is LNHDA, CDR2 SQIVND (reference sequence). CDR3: CASSNLDKAPLHF. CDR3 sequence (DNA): TGTGCCAGTAGTAACCTGGACAAAGCGCCCCTCCACTTT.

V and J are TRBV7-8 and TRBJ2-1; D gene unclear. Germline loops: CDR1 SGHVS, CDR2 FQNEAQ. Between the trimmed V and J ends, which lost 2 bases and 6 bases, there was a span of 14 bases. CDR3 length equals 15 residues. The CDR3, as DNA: TGTGCCAGCAGCTTATTAGGCGCGACGATCAATGAGCAGTTCTTC. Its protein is CASSLLGATINEQFF.

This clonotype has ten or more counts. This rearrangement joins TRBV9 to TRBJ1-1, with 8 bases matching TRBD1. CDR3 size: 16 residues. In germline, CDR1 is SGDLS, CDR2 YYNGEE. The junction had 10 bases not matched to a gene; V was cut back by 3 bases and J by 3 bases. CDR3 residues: CASSAGTGRLYTEAFF. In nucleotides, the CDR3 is TGTGCCAGCAGCGCAGGGACAGGCCGCCTGTACACTGAAGCTTTCTTT.

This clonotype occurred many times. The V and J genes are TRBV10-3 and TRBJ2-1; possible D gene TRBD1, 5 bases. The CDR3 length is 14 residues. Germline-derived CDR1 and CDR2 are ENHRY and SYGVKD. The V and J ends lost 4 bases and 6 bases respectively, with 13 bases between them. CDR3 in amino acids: CAISALQDSNEQFF. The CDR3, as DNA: TGTGCCATCAGTGCCCTACAAGACAGCAATGAGCAGTTCTTC.